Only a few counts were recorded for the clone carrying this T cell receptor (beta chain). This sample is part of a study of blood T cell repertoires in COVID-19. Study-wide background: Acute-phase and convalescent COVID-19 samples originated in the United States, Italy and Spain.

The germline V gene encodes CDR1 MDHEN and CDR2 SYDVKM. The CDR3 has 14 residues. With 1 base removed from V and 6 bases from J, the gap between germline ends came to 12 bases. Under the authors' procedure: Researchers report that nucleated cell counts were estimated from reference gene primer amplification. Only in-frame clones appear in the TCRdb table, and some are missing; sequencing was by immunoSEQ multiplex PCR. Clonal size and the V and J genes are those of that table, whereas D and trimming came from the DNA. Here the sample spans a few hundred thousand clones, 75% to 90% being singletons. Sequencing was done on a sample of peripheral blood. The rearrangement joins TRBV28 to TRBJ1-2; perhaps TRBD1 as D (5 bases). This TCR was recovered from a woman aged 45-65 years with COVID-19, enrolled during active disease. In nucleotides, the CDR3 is TGTGCCAGCAGTTTATCGCTGGGGGGAAATGGCTACACCTTC. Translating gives CASSLSLGGNGYTF.